Listed here are 22 T cell receptor beta chains from one sample, sequenced in a study of blood T cells in healthy people across ages (dated by TCRdb to about 2015). The library was made by 5' RACE. The instrument given in TCRdb is Illumina HiSeq 2500. A second PCR of roughly 6 to 11 cycles was run with a J-beta primer mix and a sample-barcoded 5' primer. The public reads were reprocessed in TCRdb via fastp at Q25 and MiXCR, keeping in-frame beta chains. Every entry covers one CDR3 protein and lists the most common genes and DNA from its rows. Within this sample are hundreds of thousands of distinct CDR3 sequences, with about 54% of them counted one time only. The ten largest clones represent over 35% of the sample. The sequencing sample was made of blood. The receptor set was obtained from a man in his sixties in good health.

This rearrangement joins TRBV5-5 to TRBJ2-7, with D possibly matching TRBD2 (6 bases). The V gene's germline CDR1 is SGHKS and CDR2 YYEKEE (reference sequence). The V gene lost 4 bases and the J gene lost 3 bases, with 17 bases spanning the gap. This CDR3 is 15 amino acids long. The DNA of the CDR3 is TGTGCCAGCAGCCACCGACTAGATGGAGGCTACGAGCAGTACTTC. It yields the protein CASSHRLDGGYEQYF.

This clonotype was recorded a few times. The chain combines TRBV7-9 with TRBJ2-7; 11 bases map to TRBD1. With 4 bases clipped from V and 7 bases from J, the junction kept 6 bases outside the gene matches. CDR1 is SEHNR, CDR2 FQNEAQ, per germline (reference sequence). The CDR3 has 14 residues. The CDR3 DNA reads as TGTGCCAGCAGCTCGCGGACAGGGGGCCGGGAGCAGTACTTC. Translation gives CASSSRTGGREQYF.

This chain links TRBV2 with TRBJ2-2; no reliable D call. Deletions cut 6 bases from V and 1 base from J, with 9 bases between. Germline V gene sequence: CDR1 SNHLY, CDR2 FYNNEI. CDR3 length equals 14 residues. The CDR3 bases are TGTGCCAGCAGGGGTACCCTGAACACCGGGGAGCTGTTTTTT. Translating it yields CASRGTLNTGELFF.

The chain couples TRBV5-5 to TRBJ1-5; D not resolved. Between the trimmed V and J ends, which lost 0 bases and 1 base, there was a span of 11 bases. The CDR3 length is 16 residues. The germline V gene has CDR1 SGHKS and CDR2 YYEKEE (reference sequence). The CDR3 DNA follows: TGTGCCAGCAGCTTGGGGCAGGTCCCGAGCAATCAGCCCCAGCATTTT. Its translation is CASSLGQVPSNQPQHF.

This clonotype was detected only a few times. This chain connects TRBV20-1 to TRBJ2-5, with 9 bases fitting TRBD2. The germline CDR1 and CDR2 sequences are DFQATT and SNEGSKA (reference sequence). V shed 3 bases and J 4 bases; nucleotides not matched to a gene: 9. The CDR3 is 15 residues long. In DNA, the CDR3 is TGCAGTGCTAGTAATAGCGGGGGAAGGGGAGAGACCCAGTACTTC. This gives the protein CSASNSGGRGETQYF.

In its sample, this clonotype was seen a few times. This chain joins TRBV29-1 and TRBJ1-2; tentatively, D is TRBD1 (5 bases). Trimming shortened V by 7 bases and J by 7 bases, and 16 bases separated the two germline ends. This CDR3 spans 12 amino acids. Per the germline V gene, CDR1 is SQVTM and CDR2 is ANQGSEA. CDR3 sequence (DNA): TGCAGCGCTGATTGGGGGTCCGGTGGCTACACCTTC. This codes for CSADWGSGGYTF.

In this sample, this clonotype turned up a few times. V is TRBV29-1 and J is TRBJ2-5, with 13 bases lining up with TRBD2. Germline V gives CDR1 SQVTM, CDR2 ANQGSEA. With V trimmed by 4 bases and J by 2 bases, 1 base remained unmatched. The CDR3 extends over 14 amino acids. CDR3 residues: CSVGLAGGQETQYF. In DNA form, the CDR3 reads TGCAGCGTTGGACTAGCGGGGGGACAAGAGACCCAGTACTTC.

This chain uses TRBV6-1 with TRBJ1-1; D gene ambiguous. V dropped 2 bases and J dropped 1 base, with 14 bases sitting between them. The CDR3 sequence is 16 residues long. Germline CDR1 reads MNHNS; CDR2 reads SASEGT. The DNA of the CDR3 is TGTGCCAGCAGTGAAAGGAAAGGCGTGACGAACACTGAAGCTTTCTTT. Translation gives CASSERKGVTNTEAFF.

The chain has TRBV7-2 and TRBJ2-4, with 12 bases lining up with TRBD2. V shed 3 bases, J shed 13 bases, and the junction held 7 bases outside the gene matches. The CDR3 covers 14 residues. Germline loops: CDR1 SGHTA, CDR2 FQGNSA. The CDR3 is CASSLTSGGREQYF. The CDR3 coding sequence is TGTGCCAGCAGCTTGACTAGCGGGGGCCGGGAGCAGTACTTC. The variable domain in full, completed from reference TRBV7-2 and TRBJ2-4, reads GAGVSQSPSNKVTEKGKDVELRCDPISGHTALYWYRQSLGQGLEFLIYFQGNSAPDKSGLPSDRFSAERTGGSVSTLTIQRTQQEDSAVYLCASSLTSGGREQYFGAGTRLSVL.

The J gene is TRBJ2-5, the V gene TRBV6-2 or TRBV6-3; TRBD2 matches 7 bases. The tail of the sequence fits TRBJ2-7 better, so the J call may be wrong. CDR3 length equals 14 residues. CDR1 MNHEY and CDR2 SVGEGT come from the germline V gene. CDR3 amino acids: CASSPQRGGYEQYF. The DNA of the CDR3 is TGTGCCAGCTCGCCCCAGCGGGGAGGGTACGAGCAGTACTTC.

V and J are TRBV12-3 or TRBV12-4 and TRBJ2-3; possible D gene TRBD2, 5 bases. The CDR3 totals 13 residues. CDR3 residues: CSSRAPSTDTQYF. The CDR3 DNA is TGTTCCTCGAGGGCCCCGAGCACAGATACGCAGTATTTT.

V is TRBV3-1 and J is TRBJ2-3; no reliable D call. Trimming cost V 4 bases and J 4 bases, with 9 bases left between them. This CDR3 contains 13 residues. The germline gives CDR1 LGHDT, CDR2 YNNKEL (reference sequence). CDR3 region: CASSPPGADTQYF. CDR3 nucleotide sequence: TGTGCCAGCAGCCCCCCCGGAGCAGATACGCAGTATTTT.

This clonotype was picked up a small number of times. The DNA of the CDR3 is TGTGCCAGCAGCCCCTGGACTTACAATGAGCAGTTCTTC. It yields the protein CASSPWTYNEQFF. J is TRBJ2-1 and V is TRBV7-2; maybe TRBD2 (5 bases). The CDR3 is 13 residues long. Germline-derived CDR1 and CDR2 are SGHTA and FQGNSA. The germline V and J ends were trimmed by 5 bases and 4 bases, with 9 bases remaining between them.

This clonotype was picked up a small number of times. J is TRBJ2-7 and V is TRBV7-9, with D unclear. This CDR3 has 14 residues. CDR1 SEHNR and CDR2 FQNEAQ come from the germline V gene (reference sequence). V was pared by 3 bases and J by 1 base, with 10 bases between. The CDR3 reads CASSFWGSSYEQYF. CDR3 coding DNA: TGTGCCAGCAGCTTCTGGGGATCTTCCTACGAGCAGTACTTC.

CDR3 in DNA: TGTGCCAGCAGTGCTAGCGCTCCCTCCTACAATGAGCAGTTCTTC. Residues: CASSASAPSYNEQFF. The chain uses TRBV6-5 and TRBJ2-1, with D perhaps TRBD2 (6 bases). CDR3 length: 15 amino acids. CDR1 is MNHEY and CDR2 is SVGAGI in the germline V gene. V lost 5 bases, J lost 0 bases, and 11 bases lay in between.

The V and J genes are TRBV29-1 and TRBJ1-2; no clear D gene. CDR1 and CDR2 (germline): SQVTM, ANQGSEA. The CDR3 is made up of 10 amino acids. Between the trimmed V and J ends, which lost 2 bases and 8 bases, there was a span of 6 bases. In nucleotides, the CDR3 is TGCAGCGTTGAACAGGACGGCTACACCTTC. Translation gives CSVEQDGYTF.

The chain combines TRBV10-3 with TRBJ2-4, with D tentatively TRBD2 (6 bases). Judging by the DNA end, TRBJ2-7 fits better; the J call may be wrong. Germline CDR1 and CDR2: ENHRY and SYGVKD. The CDR3 extends over 14 amino acids. The CDR3, as DNA: TGTGCCATCGGGGACGGAGGGGCTTCCTACGAGCAGTACTTC. It encodes CAIGDGGASYEQYF.

This clonotype showed up just once. This chain joins TRBV7-9 and TRBJ2-1; possibly TRBD1 for D (5 bases). Germline-derived CDR1 and CDR2 are SEHNR and FQNEAQ (reference sequence). V was pared by 8 bases and J by 6 bases, with 14 bases between. This CDR3 region has 13 residues. The CDR3: CASGRAEINEQFF. The CDR3 DNA is TGTGCCAGCGGCAGGGCTGAGATCAATGAGCAGTTCTTC.

There are a few counts of this clonotype. The chain carries TRBV7-6 and TRBJ2-4; 11 nucleotides match TRBD2. The J call may be in error: the DNA end matches TRBJ2-5 better. The CDR3 loop spans 15 amino acids. CDR1 is SGHVS and CDR2 is FNYEAQ in the germline V gene. The CDR3 DNA follows: TGTGCCAGCAGCTTAGGAGGGACTAGCGGCGAGACCCAGTACTTC. This codes for CASSLGGTSGETQYF.

This clonotype was seen only a few times. This rearrangement joins TRBV5-1 to TRBJ2-5; D is perhaps TRBD2 (5 bases). CDR1 and CDR2 from the germline V gene are SGHRS and YFSETQ. The CDR3 contains 14 residues. The germline V and J ends were trimmed by 4 bases and 1 base, with 11 bases remaining between them. CDR3 nucleotides: TGCGCCAGCAGCCCGGGATCCTCCCAAGAGACCCAGTACTTC. Translating gives CASSPGSSQETQYF.

The V call is TRBV29-1, the J call TRBJ2-1; D possibly matches TRBD1 or TRBD2 (5 bases each). This CDR3 is 12 amino acids long. The germline V gene has CDR1 SQVTM and CDR2 ANQGSEA. V was trimmed by 1 base and J by 6 bases, leaving 7 bases between them. CDR3 in amino acids: CSVEAGTNEQFF. DNA of the CDR3: TGCAGCGTTGAAGCAGGGACCAATGAGCAGTTCTTC.

The chain carries TRBV6-1 and TRBJ2-5, with a weak D call TRBD1 (7 bases). The CDR3 extends over 15 amino acids. The germline gives CDR1 MNHNS, CDR2 SASEGT. V gave up 7 bases and J gave up 5 bases, with 20 bases separating them. The DNA for the CDR3 is TGTGCCAGCAACGGACAGGTTGGGGGGTATGAGACCCAGTACTTC. Protein: CASNGQVGGYETQYF.